This T cell receptor (beta chain) was identified during a study of cytomegalovirus exposure and HLA in healthy donors (dated by TCRdb to 2015 to 2018). In terms of the full investigation: An earlier analysis of more than 550 of the donors reported roughly 300 Gb of sequence data and 117 million unique TCR beta sequences obtained from some 170 million T cells. An early release that covered about 640 HLA-typed donors contained approximately 290 gigabases of sequencing data and 65 million to 100 million unique TCR sequences. Of the 300 to 450 genotyped donors, 81% were placed in the genetic ancestry cluster associated with self-reported Caucasian donors. The aim of the study was to test whether cataloging public T cell receptors could identify signatures of past pathogen exposure. Using immunosequencing, the study profiled T cell repertoires from 500 to 800 subjects and related those repertoires to cytomegalovirus serostatus. Along with the roughly 670-subject first cohort, a separate validation cohort of more than 90 different subjects was used. To predict cytomegalovirus infection status, the study brought together high-throughput TCR immunosequencing, statistical association of individual TCRs with disease status, and machine learning. A later analysis re-analyzed previously published TCR beta repertoires from 600 to 850 donors and added high-resolution HLA genotyping to study TCR occurrence patterns. In the later analysis, no new phenotypic data were used to find candidate immune exposures; instead, reliance was placed on TCR beta sequences and their occurrence across donors. To decide whether each TCR beta V gene segment behaved as functional or pseudogenic, an earlier analysis of fewer than 750 of the donors relied on high-throughput TCR beta sequencing. Donor age, sex, ethnicity and CMV serostatus were collected together with the repertoire data. A later genetic analysis used genome-wide SNP genotypes for about 65% of the roughly 670 donors, treating that subset as a discovery cohort. Every repertoire in the discovery cohort had been generated on one and the same sequencing platform. Class I and class II HLA loci were covered by the typing at four-digit resolution. Typing coverage varied by locus: roughly 629-640 donors for A, B, C, DRB1 and DQB1; under 550 for DQA1; over 600 for DPA1; roughly 450 for DPB1. A few DR-DQ haplotypes were treated as single units for association and clustering because of strong linkage in the cohort. Among about 360 genotyped donors of the cohort, an average of roughly 240,000 unique TCR beta nucleotide sequences were sequenced per donor, about a sixth of them non-productive.

CDR1 and CDR2, per the germline V gene, are ENHRY and SYGVKD. Including cysteine and phenylalanine, the CDR3 has 14 amino acids. Left in the record is the CDR3 DNA by itself, 42 bases read in frame from the first base. The V end loses 3 bases and the J end loses 3 bases, and a stretch of 11 bases separates them. The cohort comprised fewer than 750 healthy bone marrow donors. All cohort members were sampled while nominally healthy, although unrecorded immune exposures were likely present. The donor was CMV seronegative and belonged to the group of 320 or so seronegative cohort members. Each donor provided a peripheral blood sample, and peripheral blood mononuclear cells were used for TCR beta sequencing. Genomic DNA was extracted from the blood cell samples with the Qiagen DNeasy Blood Extraction Kit. Remarks on this clone: The target of this receptor is not known.

Libraries were made using the immunoSEQ multiplex PCR assay. A mixture of 60 forward primers for TCR Vbeta segments and 13 reverse primers for TCR Jbeta segments was used in the multiplex PCR. The CDR3 region of rearranged TCR beta genes was amplified from genomic DNA by a multiplex PCR assay. Amplified TCR beta libraries were sequenced as 87-base-pair reads on the Illumina HiSeq System. In the authors' own workflow: Across the roughly 670 repertoires, a later analysis counted approximately 83 million unique TCR beta chains, some 11 million of which were shared by at least two donors. A nearest-neighbor algorithm error-corrected the raw reads and collapsed the reads into unique sequences, merging closely related sequences to remove PCR and sequencing errors. V, D and J gene segments were assigned by aligning CDR3 sequences to IMGT reference sequences. For a sequence to be retained, at least a six-nucleotide match to both a V gene segment and a J gene segment was required. A rearrangement was called productive if the CDR3 had no stop codons and remained in frame with V and J, and every other rearrangement was called non-productive. Following IMGT convention, CDR3 was defined as the stretch from the second conserved V-encoded cysteine up to the conserved J-encoded phenylalanine. The earlier analysis of about 610 of the donors excluded sequences that lacked an unambiguous match to a single V gene segment. In an earlier analysis of several hundred of the donors, V segments were called functional above 56.7% productive rearrangements and were called segregating when the between-donor standard deviation exceeded 5%. A statistical classification framework was developed to diagnose cytomegalovirus status using the catalog of TCR beta chain sequences. A later analysis assigned V and J genes by comparing TCR nucleotide sequences with IMGT/GENE-DB human TR gene sequences. Using the TCRdist pipeline, a later analysis assigned CDR3 sequences along with most-parsimonious VDJ recombination scenarios. In a later analysis, each TCR beta chain was defined by its CDR3 amino acid sequence together with its V-gene family, and reads lacking a unique V-gene family were excluded. To address suspected cross-contamination and a sequencing artifact, a later analysis removed around 600 highly shared, low-generation-probability nucleotide sequences. A later analysis calculated a clonal expansion index for each public chain from normalized within-repertoire ranks of inferred template counts. Generation probabilities in a later analysis came from a VDJ recombination model fitted to out-of-frame rearrangements, and those results were checked against IGoR. In a later analysis, hypergeometric tests were used to score TCR-TCR, TCR-HLA and TCR-CMV co-occurrence, with a repertoire-size bias correction applied to TCR pairs. In a later analysis, false discovery rates were estimated by permuting HLA or CMV assignments 20 times. A later analysis grouped co-occurring TCRs with DBSCAN, adding TCRdist sequence similarity when clustering within HLA-allele-positive subsets. Co-occurrence clustering excluded repertoires with fewer than 30,000 or more than 120,000 public chains, plus five with anomalous nucleotide sharing. TCRdb obtained this table from immuneACCESS and retained in-frame rearrangements with V and J assigned. These tables miss some clones; where compared with another copy, unresolved V genes account for less than half of the shortfall, and the remainder is unexplained. V and J calls and clone size are given by that table; D and trimming were obtained from the DNA. This sample's table has entries for 150,000 to 200,000 clones. The ten largest clones add up to 0.7% to 0.8% of the sample.

Here is what the overall study found, with its caveats: For the cohort, immune exposure information was limited to CMV serostatus. In both the original and validation cohorts, the classifier was reported to diagnose cytomegalovirus status with high specificity and sensitivity. Around 16 rarely observed V segments, including chromosome 9 orphons, were excluded from the earlier analysis of about 600 of the donors because counts were too low. A further reported finding was that TCR beta sequences accurately predicted the HLA-A and HLA-B alleles for most subjects in the first cohort. The 87-base-pair reads could not distinguish some IMGT-functional V segments, including TRBV6-2 and TRBV6-3, so those segments were excluded. Most TCR sequences were seen in very few donors, while some public TCRs were found in many individuals. Correlated functional status among segregating V segments might be attributable to linkage disequilibrium, but an unknown experimental factor could not be ruled out. In a later genetic analysis, a missense DCLRE1C variant was associated with V-gene and J-gene trimming of TCR beta chains, and the association was replicated in an independent cohort. In a later analysis, HLA-associated TCR beta chains showed more clonal expansion and lower generation probabilities than non-associated chains that were equally common. In a later analysis, several top co-occurrence clusters were reported to appear linked to parvovirus B19, influenza, CMV and Epstein-Barr virus. Compared with the 666-donor mean, donors in an Asian-associated ancestry cluster had fewer N-insertions in productive TCRs, according to a later genetic analysis. The authors suggested that the approach could potentially be extended to other disease states and immunological phenotypes. A total of 150 or so TCR beta chains were listed by the study as associated with cytomegalovirus. Assigning TCR associations to individual alleles was difficult when HLA alleles, especially DR and DQ, strongly co-occurred. In a later analysis, more than 15,000 TCR beta sequences were associated with specific HLA alleles at a false discovery rate of 0.05. This cohort had only TCR beta chains sequenced, and the lack of alpha or paired-chain data limited which features could be detected. Presence/absence analyses assumed roughly uniform sequencing depth across donors, an assumption that may not hold. Because HLA typing was missing for some donors at each locus, association tests included only the typed subset. Three of the identified cytomegalovirus-associated TCR beta chains were confirmed in vitro to be specific for cytomegalovirus antigens. Broadly in line with IMGT annotations, most TCR beta V segments showed up in productive rearrangements about 87% or about 30% of the time in an earlier analysis of around 600 of the donors. A later analysis found that TCR association rates varied across HLA loci, with DRB1 alleles showing the most associated TCRs and HLA-C alleles the fewest. A cluster of highly shared sequence variants was judged likely to be a technical artifact of the sequencing pipeline. A later analysis found that most CMV-associated TCR beta chains appeared HLA-restricted, with HLA associations seemingly driven largely by CMV exposure.

The receptor chain draws on TRBV10-3 and TRBJ1-2; the D gene cannot be resolved reliably. The receptor was isolated from a boy aged 10-17 years in good health and CMV-seronegative. Sequencing input: PBMCs. In nucleotide form, the sequence is TGTGCCATCAGTGAAGTGAACAGCCACTATGGCTACACCTTC. It codes for CAISEVNSHYGYTF.